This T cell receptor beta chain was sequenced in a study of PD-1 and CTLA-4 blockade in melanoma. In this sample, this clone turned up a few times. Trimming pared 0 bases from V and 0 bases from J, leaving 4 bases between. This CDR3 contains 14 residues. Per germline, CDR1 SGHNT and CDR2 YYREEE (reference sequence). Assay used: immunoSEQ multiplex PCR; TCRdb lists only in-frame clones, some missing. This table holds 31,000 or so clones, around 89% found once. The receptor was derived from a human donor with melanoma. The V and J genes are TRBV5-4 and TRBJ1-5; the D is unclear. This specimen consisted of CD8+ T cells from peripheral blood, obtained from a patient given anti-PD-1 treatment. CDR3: CASSLEGSNQPQHF. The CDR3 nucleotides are TGTGCCAGCAGCTTGGAGGGTAGCAATCAGCCCCAGCATTTT.